This T cell receptor beta chain derives from a study of T cell responses to AZD1222 COVID-19 vaccine. On the study more broadly: Second-dose schedules of about 4 or about 12 weeks were combined.

The assay was immunoSEQ multiplex PCR, and TCRdb's table has in-frame clones only and misses some. The sample comprises about 140,000 clones, more than 85% of which are singletons, and about 2.5% rests with the top ten. Study-wide points: Spike-spanning, vaccine-associated CD4 TCRs were dominant at 160-218 and 743-854. Donors were chiefly white British, with a greater number of females, and clonal diversity was perhaps underestimated. Baseline serology detected seropositivity in only 6 or 7 AZD1222 recipients.

This clone has only a few counts. The target antigen is unknown. J was trimmed by 0 bases and V by 4 bases; bases with no gene match: 9. CDR1 and CDR2 (germline): SGHVS, FNYEAQ. This CDR3 region has 16 residues. Here the sequenced sample was peripheral blood, taken on day 0 of AZD1222 vaccination. The gene calls are TRBV7-6 and TRBJ2-7; 7 bases are shared with TRBD2. The TCR was taken from an adult in good health. The CDR3 sequence: CASSSHPRGDSYEQYF. Written as DNA, the CDR3 is TGTGCCAGCAGCTCCCATCCCCGGGGGGACTCCTACGAGCAGTACTTC.